One and the same sample provided the 3 T cell receptor beta chains below, sequenced in a study of blood T cell repertoires in COVID-19 (TCRdb year 2020). Library creation used the immunoSEQ multiplex PCR assay. Not all clones reach the TCRdb copy of this immuneACCESS table, which keeps in-frame sequences only. Checked studies attribute under half of the gap to unresolved V genes and leave the rest unexplained. Here the sample has around 250,000 clones; 80% to 85% occur a single time. 1.5% to 1.9% of the sample rests with the top ten. Sequencing was performed on peripheral blood. The receptor set was obtained from a woman aged 35 to 49 who had recovered from COVID-19.

This rearrangement joins TRBV6-1 to TRBJ2-5; TRBD1 agrees at 7 bases. The CDR3 is 15 residues long. V lost 3 bases and J lost 1; bases outside the gene matches: 5. CDR1 and CDR2 from the germline V gene are MNHNS and SASEGT. In nucleotides, the CDR3 is TGTGCCAGCAGTGATAACCCAGGGGGCCAAGAGACCCAGTACTTC. Its protein is CASSDNPGGQETQYF.

In DNA form, the CDR3 reads TGCGCCAGCAGCTTGGGACTAGCGGCTTCCTACAATGAGCAGTTCTTC. Its protein is CASSLGLAASYNEQFF. The rearrangement links TRBV5-1 to TRBJ2-1; TRBD2 agrees at 9 bases. There are 16 residues in the CDR3. The germline gives CDR1 SGHRS, CDR2 YFSETQ. The J segment lost 1 base and the V segment lost 0 bases, leaving 2 bases of the junction unmatched.

The chain employs TRBV2 and TRBJ1-3; no reliable D call. Deletions cut 4 bases from V and 0 bases from J, with 10 bases between. Per the germline V gene, CDR1 is SNHLY and CDR2 is FYNNEI. The CDR3 loop spans 15 amino acids. The CDR3 loop is CASSGEGFSGNTIYF. CDR3 sequence (DNA): TGTGCCAGCAGTGGAGAGGGTTTCTCTGGAAACACCATATATTTT.